The present T cell receptor beta chain was sequenced within a study of cytomegalovirus exposure and HLA in healthy donors. General observations from the study: A later examination showed that TCR association rates differed by HLA locus, with DRB1 most and HLA-C fewest. Most observed TCR sequences were rare, whereas some public TCRs were detected in many donors.

Points on this clone: Its specificity is not known.

The PCR had 60 Vbeta and 13 Jbeta primers. Profiled with immunoSEQ multiplex PCR; TCRdb holds only in-frame clones, not every one. The sample table sets out roughly 110,000 clones. The CDR3 spans 16 residues. Losses at the gene ends were 5 bases for V and 5 bases for J; bases not matched to a gene: 10. Per the germline V gene, CDR1 is SGHAT and CDR2 is FQNNGV. The material sequenced was PBMCs. The V and J genes are TRBV11-2 and TRBJ2-1; 9 bases align to TRBD2. This TCR came from a man aged 25-45 years in good health and CMV-seronegative. The CDR3 spells CASSPRERGVNNEQFF. The CDR3, as DNA: TGTGCCAGCAGCCCCCGGGAGCGGGGGGTCAACAATGAGCAGTTCTTC.